Presented here are 29 T cell receptor beta chains from one specimen sequenced in a study of low-dose radiotherapy and immunotherapy resistance in tumors. As to time point: before trial treatment. TRAV- and TRBV-specific primers, spanning alpha and beta chains, primed first-strand cDNA. Both a constant-region primer and a V-primer adapter served to amplify TCRs across around 20 PCR cycles. TCRdb reprocessed the reads via MiXCR and lists one record per CDR3 protein. The repertoire consists of fewer than 90,000 distinct CDR3 sequences, with around 18% occurring once and the leading ten covering about 5.9%. This material consisted of PBMCs, taken before treatment. The receptor source for this set is a male donor with prostate cancer.

This clonotype has a count of ten or more. The V call is TRBV15, the J call TRBJ2-3, with 9 bases matching TRBD2. Germline loops: CDR1 LNHNV, CDR2 YYDKDF (reference sequence). The CDR3 has 16 residues. V lost 0 bases to trimming and J lost 3 bases; unmatched junction nucleotides: 4. CDR3 sequence (DNA): TGTGCCACCAGCAGAGATTGGCTAGCGGGAACAGATACGCAGTATTTT. This translates into CATSRDWLAGTDTQYF. The whole variable domain, remainder taken from reference TRBV15 and TRBJ2-3, is DAMVIQNPRYQVTQFGKPVTLSCSQTLNHNVMYWYQQKSSQAPKLLFHYYDKDFNNEADTPDNFQSRRPNTSFCFLDIRSPGLGDTAMYLCATSRDWLAGTDTQYFGPGTRLTVL.

The gene calls are TRBV11-3 and TRBJ2-7; 7 bases are shared with TRBD2. Per germline, CDR1 SGHNT and CDR2 YENEEA. The CDR3 spans 14 residues. V shed 5 bases, J shed 4 bases, and the junction held 8 bases outside the gene matches. The CDR3 region is CASSRRLAGYEQYF. The DNA for the CDR3 is TGTGCCAGCAGCCGAAGACTAGCCGGGTACGAGCAGTACTTC. The full variable domain, its missing parts supplied by reference TRBV11-3 and TRBJ2-7, is EAGVVQSPRYKIIEKKQPVAFWCNPISGHNTLYWYLQNLGQGPELLIRYENEEAVDDSQLPKDRFSAERLKGVDSTLKIQPAELGDSAVYLCASSRRLAGYEQYFGPGTRLTVT.

This clonotype was seen repeatedly, ten times or more. This chain joins TRBV28 and TRBJ1-2, with D hard to call. Germline V gives CDR1 MDHEN, CDR2 SYDVKM. This CDR3 spans 13 amino acids. Trimming removed 6 bases at V and 8 bases at J, with 16 bases between. The chain's CDR3 is CASSPPFVGGYTF. CDR3 bases: TGTGCCAGCAGCCCACCCTTCGTGGGGGGCTACACCTTC.

This chain joins TRBV20-1 and TRBJ1-1; 9 nucleotides match TRBD1. V was clipped by 6 bases and J by 1 base; unmatched bases: 6. The V gene's germline CDR1 is DFQATT and CDR2 SNEGSKA (reference sequence). The CDR3 consists of 14 residues. The CDR3 bases are TGCAGTGCAAAGAGGACAGGGGAGAACACTGAAGCTTTCTTT. This translates into CSAKRTGENTEAFF.

The rearrangement joins TRBV12-5 to TRBJ2-5; maybe TRBD1 (6 bases). Germline values: CDR1 LGHNT, CDR2 FRNRAP. Between the trimmed V and J ends, which lost 4 bases and 5 bases, there was a span of 11 bases. The CDR3 is made up of 13 amino acids. The CDR3: CASGSGAGETQYF. CDR3 in DNA: TGTGCTAGTGGTTCAGGGGCCGGGGAGACCCAGTACTTC.

This clonotype was counted at least ten times. The chain carries TRBV10-1 and TRBJ2-1, with 10 bases matching TRBD1. In germline, CDR1 is WNHNN, CDR2 SYGVQD (reference sequence). Germline trimming cut 6 bases from V and 6 bases from J; bases unmatched to any gene: 11. This CDR3 comprises 16 residues. The CDR3 loop reads CASSDTGTGVGNEQFF. As DNA, the CDR3 is TGCGCCAGCAGCGATACCGGGACAGGGGTAGGCAATGAGCAGTTCTTC.

Comments on this clonotype: A far larger clone is a single base away, which makes a read error likely. The chain couples TRBV7-9 to TRBJ1-5, with D tentatively TRBD1 (6 bases). V gave up 3 bases and J gave up 6 bases, with 15 bases separating them. Germline V gene data show CDR1 as SEHNR and CDR2 as FQNEAQ (reference sequence). This CDR3 contains 15 residues. CDR3 region: CASSLDTGFIQPQHF. In DNA form, the CDR3 reads TGTGCCAGCAGCTTGGACACAGGGTTCATTCAGCCCCAGCATTTT.

The chain recombines TRBV6-1 with TRBJ1-5; TRBD1 might be the D (5 bases). Germline V gene sequence: CDR1 MNHNS, CDR2 SASEGT. Trimming left V 6 bases short and J 5 bases short, with 14 bases between. This CDR3 is built from 14 residues. This CDR3 reads CASRRRGGDQPQHF. The CDR3 DNA is TGTGCCAGCAGACGCCGGGGGGGAGATCAGCCCCAGCATTTT.

The chain links TRBV6-2 or TRBV6-3 to TRBJ2-5, with D possibly being TRBD2 (6 bases). V lost 5 bases, J lost 5 bases, and 18 bases lay in between. Germline values: CDR1 MNHEY, CDR2 SVGEGT. The CDR3 is 15 residues long. CDR3 loop: CASSASGLGSETQYF. The CDR3 DNA is TGTGCCAGCAGTGCAAGCGGGCTAGGATCGGAGACCCAGTACTTC.

This clonotype has ten or more counts. J is TRBJ2-7 and V is TRBV20-1; 12 bases are shared with TRBD2. Germline loops: CDR1 DFQATT, CDR2 SNEGSKA (reference sequence). With 6 bases clipped from V and 3 bases from J, the junction kept 9 bases outside the gene matches. The CDR3 extends over 15 amino acids. The CDR3 nucleotides are TGCAGTGCCAAGACTCTAGCGGGGGGGGTCTACGAGCAGTACTTC. Residues: CSAKTLAGGVYEQYF.

The V and J genes are TRBV19 and TRBJ1-5; D is undetermined. Per germline, CDR1 LNHDA and CDR2 SQIVND (reference sequence). The CDR3 loop spans 11 amino acids. V was trimmed by 5 bases and J by 7 bases, leaving 6 bases between them. The chain's CDR3 is CASSSGQPQHF. The DNA for the CDR3 is TGTGCCAGTAGTTCCGGACAGCCCCAGCATTTT.

In the case of this clonotype: The likely explanation is a read error, given a far larger clone one base away. The chain couples TRBV5-3 to TRBJ2-7, with TRBD1 as a possible D gene (5 bases). TRBV5-3 is given ORF status, its function remaining uncertain. The CDR3 runs to 14 residues. CDR3 loop: CASSLPGPGGKQYF. The CDR3 DNA is TGTGCCAGCAGCTTGCCAGGGCCGGGTGGCAAGCAGTACTTC.

V usage is TRBV29-1 and J usage is TRBJ1-4; D gene uncertain. The CDR3 totals 12 residues. Germline CDR1 is SQVTM and CDR2 is ANQGSEA. The V end lost 4 bases, the J end lost 4 bases, and 7 bases lay between the germline ends. DNA for the CDR3: TGCAGCGTTGGGCAGCTTAATGAAAAACTGTTTTTT. It encodes CSVGQLNEKLFF.

This clonotype was detected ten times or more. V gene TRBV9 combines with J gene TRBJ2-3; 12 bases match TRBD2. This CDR3 contains 15 residues. Germline V gene data show CDR1 as SGDLS and CDR2 as YYNGEE. Unmatched junction bases numbered 1, after V lost 1 base and J lost 4 bases. CDR3 region: CASSVLAGGPDTQYF. The CDR3 region has the DNA TGTGCCAGCAGCGTACTAGCGGGAGGGCCAGATACGCAGTATTTT. Combining the CDR3 with reference TRBV9 and TRBJ2-3 gives the whole variable domain DSGVTQTPKHLITATGQRVTLRCSPRSGDLSVYWYQQSLDQGLQFLIQYYNGEERAKGNILERFSAQQFPDLHSELNLSSLELGDSALYFCASSVLAGGPDTQYFGPGTRLTVL.

As to this clonotype: Only one base separates this from a far larger clonotype, so it likely reflects a read error. The chain recombines TRBV6-8 with TRBJ1-1, with D perhaps TRBD1 (6 bases). Trimming left V 6 bases short and J 0 bases short, with 17 bases between. Per germline, CDR1 MNHGY and CDR2 SAAAGT. The CDR3 contains 16 residues. CDR3 loop: CASRYRETGLNTEAFF. The CDR3 DNA reads TGTGCCAGCAGGTACCGGGAAACAGGGTTGAACACTGAAGCTTTCTTT.

This clonotype has at least ten counts. V and J are TRBV6-5 and TRBJ2-1, with a weak D call TRBD2 (7 bases). Trimming removed 6 bases from V and 8 bases from J, with 11 bases in between. CDR1 is MNHEY and CDR2 is SVGAGI in the germline V gene. CDR3 length: 12 amino acids. CDR3 in DNA: TGTGCCAGCAGCCGCGGGGGCGATGAGCAGTTCTTC. Residues: CASSRGGDEQFF.

This clonotype was seen repeatedly, ten times or more. Here the CDR3 reads CASSQPGGTNQPQHF. DNA for the CDR3: TGCGCCAGCAGCCAACCCGGGGGTACGAATCAGCCCCAGCATTTT. The chain is built from TRBV4-1 and TRBJ1-5, with D possibly TRBD1 on 5 matching bases. Trimming removed 2 bases at V and 4 bases at J, with 12 bases between. The CDR3 runs to 15 residues. In germline, CDR1 is MGHRA, CDR2 YSYEKL.

In this sample, this clonotype turned up many times. The chain recombines TRBV7-2 with TRBJ2-7, with TRBD2 identical over 10 bases. V lost 3 bases to trimming and J lost 4 bases; unmatched junction nucleotides: 6. CDR3 size: 15 residues. From germline, CDR1 is SGHTA and CDR2 FQGNSA. The CDR3 bases are TGTGCCAGCAGCTTTGGTAGCGGGGGGAATTACGAGCAGTACTTC. Translation: CASSFGSGGNYEQYF.

A few counts support this clonotype. This chain joins TRBV5-8 and TRBJ2-6; no clear D gene. CDR1 and CDR2 (germline): SGHTS, YDEGEE. V shed 0 bases and J shed 6 bases, with 13 bases lying between them. The CDR3 length is 16 residues. The CDR3 here is CASSLAFGSQANVLTF. CDR3 coding DNA: TGTGCCAGCAGCTTGGCCTTCGGTTCTCAGGCCAACGTCCTGACTTTC.

This clonotype was counted many times. The chain combines TRBV3-1 with TRBJ2-3; no firm D call. The CDR3 contains 13 residues. Germline V lookup: CDR1 LGHDT, CDR2 YNNKEL (reference sequence). Trimming shortened V by 0 bases and J by 7 bases, and 8 bases separated the two germline ends. The CDR3: CASSQDQPNTQYF. In DNA, the CDR3 is TGTGCCAGCAGCCAAGATCAACCTAATACGCAGTATTTT.

This clonotype was seen ten or more times. The chain uses TRBV20-1 and TRBJ2-7; a possible D gene is TRBD2 (6 bases). CDR1 is DFQATT and CDR2 is SNEGSKA in the germline V gene (reference sequence). The CDR3 loop spans 16 amino acids. CDR3 protein: CSPNPFISGTFYEQYF. DNA for the CDR3: TGCTCACCCAACCCTTTTATTAGCGGAACTTTCTACGAGCAGTACTTC.

This clonotype was detected only a few times. V gene TRBV30 combines with J gene TRBJ2-1; D is unresolved. The CDR3 runs to 15 residues. The V end was cut by 2 bases, the J end by 0 bases, with 11 bases between. In germline, CDR1 is GTSNPN, CDR2 SVGIG (reference sequence). CDR3 nucleotide sequence: TGTGCCTGGAGTAGAGGTTTGAACTCCTACAATGAGCAGTTCTTC. Translating it yields CAWSRGLNSYNEQFF.

CDR3 region: CASSRAGWAKNIQYF. The DNA for the CDR3 is TGTGCCAGCAGCCGAGCAGGGTGGGCCAAAAACATTCAGTACTTC. This chain uses TRBV12-3 or TRBV12-4 with TRBJ2-4; tentative D call: TRBD1 (5 bases). Deletions cut 6 bases from V and 1 base from J, with 13 bases between. This CDR3 has 15 amino acids.

The J gene is TRBJ2-5, the V gene TRBV15; D not certain. V shed 0 bases and J shed 5 bases, with 19 bases lying between them. Per the germline V gene, CDR1 is LNHNV and CDR2 is YYDKDF (reference sequence). The CDR3 sequence is 17 residues long. The CDR3 nucleotides read TGTGCCACCAGCAGAGATTATTCGATAGGGTTTGGGGAGACCCAGTACTTC. Translated, it gives CATSRDYSIGFGETQYF.

This clonotype has at least ten counts. The rearrangement uses TRBV24-1 and TRBJ2-1, with 8 bases identical to TRBD1. CDR1 is KGHDR, CDR2 SFDVKD, per germline. The CDR3 has 13 amino acids. V lost 8 bases and J lost 8; bases outside the gene matches: 7. The CDR3 nucleotides read TGTGCCACCATCGGACAGGGAGGCCATGAGCAGTTCTTC. Its protein is CATIGQGGHEQFF.

The CDR3 DNA is TGCAGTGCTAGAGATCCGGGCGGGGGGGGCCTCGAGACCCAGTACTTC. This codes for CSARDPGGGGLETQYF. The V gene is TRBV20-1, the J gene TRBJ2-5; 9 bases align to TRBD2. CDR1 is DFQATT, CDR2 SNEGSKA, per germline (reference sequence). The J segment lost 5 bases and the V segment lost 0 bases, leaving 10 bases of the junction unmatched. The CDR3 extends over 16 amino acids.

This clonotype was detected many times. The chain uses TRBV21-1 and TRBJ1-2; the table calls TRBD1, which could not be checked here. TRBV21-1 is classified as a pseudogene. The CDR3 loop spans 15 amino acids. The CDR3 sequence is CASKIQGQGGYGYTF. The CDR3 nucleotides are TGTGCCAGCAAAATACAGGGACAGGGCGGCTATGGCTACACCTTC.

The rearrangement links TRBV4-3 to TRBJ1-1, with TRBD1 matching over 8 bases. V trimming: 1 base; J trimming: 11 bases; junction bases outside the gene matches: 12. The germline V gene has CDR1 LGHNA and CDR2 YSLEER. CDR3 size: 15 residues. The CDR3 reads CASSQGRAGGNYAFF. The CDR3 DNA sequence: TGCGCCAGCAGCCAAGGGCGAGCAGGGGGCAACTACGCTTTCTTT.

This clonotype has at least ten counts. The chain carries TRBV29-1 and TRBJ1-5; 7 bases match TRBD1. CDR1 is SQVTM and CDR2 is ANQGSEA in the germline V gene. The V and J ends lost 6 bases and 6 bases, in that order; junction bases with no gene match: 8. The CDR3 contains 13 residues. The CDR3 is CSVWAGGAQPQHF. CDR3 DNA sequence: TGCAGCGTGTGGGCAGGGGGTGCTCAGCCCCAGCATTTT.